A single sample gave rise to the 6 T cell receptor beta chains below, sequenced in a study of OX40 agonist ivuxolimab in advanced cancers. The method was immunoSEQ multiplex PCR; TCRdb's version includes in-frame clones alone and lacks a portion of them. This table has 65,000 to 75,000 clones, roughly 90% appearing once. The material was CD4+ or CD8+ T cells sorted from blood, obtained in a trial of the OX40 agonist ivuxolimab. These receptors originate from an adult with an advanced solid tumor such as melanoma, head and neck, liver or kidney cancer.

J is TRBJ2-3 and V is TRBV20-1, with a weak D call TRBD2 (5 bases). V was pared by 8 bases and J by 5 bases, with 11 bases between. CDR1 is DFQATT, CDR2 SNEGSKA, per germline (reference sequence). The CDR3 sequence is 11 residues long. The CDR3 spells CSLYRGDTQYF. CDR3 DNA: TGCAGTTTATACCGGGGAGATACGCAGTATTTT.

The CDR3 sequence: CASSVGGGMYQETQYF. In DNA, the CDR3 is TGTGCCAGCAGCGTAGGGGGCGGGATGTACCAAGAGACCCAGTACTTC. J is TRBJ2-5 and V is TRBV9, with D maybe TRBD2 (6 bases). The V end lost 0 bases, the J end lost 0 bases, and 12 bases lay between the germline ends. The germline V gene has CDR1 SGDLS and CDR2 YYNGEE. The CDR3 totals 16 residues.

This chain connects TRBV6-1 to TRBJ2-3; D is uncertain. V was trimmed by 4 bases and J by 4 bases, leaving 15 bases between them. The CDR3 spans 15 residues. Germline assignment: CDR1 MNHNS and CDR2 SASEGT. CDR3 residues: CASSVGYPGPDTQYF. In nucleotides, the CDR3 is TGTGCCAGCAGTGTGGGGTACCCCGGGCCAGATACGCAGTATTTT.

The CDR3 DNA reads TGTGCCAGCAGTGGGACAGGGCCTTCCTACAATGAGCAGTTCTTC. Amino acid sequence: CASSGTGPSYNEQFF. The chain couples TRBV2 to TRBJ2-1, with TRBD1 matching 8 bases. From germline, CDR1 is SNHLY and CDR2 FYNNEI. The CDR3 spans 15 residues. The J segment lost 1 base and the V segment lost 4 bases, leaving 3 bases of the junction unmatched. Variable domain in full (rest from reference TRBV2 and TRBJ2-1): EPEVTQTPSHQVTQMGQEVILRCVPISNHLYFYWYRQILGQKVEFLVSFYNNEISEKSEIFDDQFSVERPDGSNFTLKIRSTKLEDSAMYFCASSGTGPSYNEQFFGPGTRLTVL.

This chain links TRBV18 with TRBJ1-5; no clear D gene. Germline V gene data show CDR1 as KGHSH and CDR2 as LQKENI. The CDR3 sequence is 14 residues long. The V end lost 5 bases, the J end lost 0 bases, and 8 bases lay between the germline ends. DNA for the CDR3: TGTGCCAGCTCATTTTCGACTAGCAATCAGCCCCAGCATTTT. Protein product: CASSFSTSNQPQHF.

CDR3 residues: CASSQDVASGYEQYF. Here the CDR3 DNA reads TGTGCCAGCAGCCAAGATGTTGCTAGCGGGTACGAGCAGTACTTC. The rearrangement uses TRBV4-2 and TRBJ2-7; 8 positions match TRBD2. V lost 0 bases and J lost 4; bases outside the gene matches: 5. The V gene's germline CDR1 is LGHNA and CDR2 YNFKEQ. The CDR3 contains 15 residues.